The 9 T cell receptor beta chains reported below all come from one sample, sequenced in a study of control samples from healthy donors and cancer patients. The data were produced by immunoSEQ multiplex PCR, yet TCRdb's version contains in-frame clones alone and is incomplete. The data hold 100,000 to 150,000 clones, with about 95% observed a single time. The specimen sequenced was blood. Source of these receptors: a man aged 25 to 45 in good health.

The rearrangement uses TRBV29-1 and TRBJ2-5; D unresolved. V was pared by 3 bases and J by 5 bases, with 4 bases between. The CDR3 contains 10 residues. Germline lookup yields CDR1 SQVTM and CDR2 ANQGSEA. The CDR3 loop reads CSVDRETQYF. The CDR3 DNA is TGCAGCGTTGATCGCGAGACCCAGTACTTC. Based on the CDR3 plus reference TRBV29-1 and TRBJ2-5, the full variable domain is SAVISQKPSRDICQRGTSLTIQCQVDSQVTMMFWYRQQPGQSLTLIATANQGSEATYESGFVIDKFPISRPNLTFSTLTVSNMSPEDSSIYLCSVDRETQYFGPGTRLLVL.

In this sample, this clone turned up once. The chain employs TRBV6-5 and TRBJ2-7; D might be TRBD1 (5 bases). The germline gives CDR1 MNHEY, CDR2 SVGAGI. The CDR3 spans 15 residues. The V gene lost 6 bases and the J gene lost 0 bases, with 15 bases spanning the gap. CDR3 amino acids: CASSLRLGPSYEQYF. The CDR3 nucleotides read TGTGCCAGCAGCCTTCGGTTGGGGCCCTCCTACGAGCAGTACTTC.

CDR3 in amino acids: CASSSNRGVNQPQHF. The CDR3 bases are TGTGCCAGCAGCTCCAACAGGGGAGTCAATCAGCCCCAGCATTTT. The V gene is TRBV7-2, the J gene TRBJ1-5, with 7 bases fitting TRBD1. The trim removed 4 bases at V and 3 bases at J, leaving 6 bases unmatched. The CDR3 is 15 amino acids. Germline-derived CDR1 and CDR2 are SGHTA and FQGNSA.

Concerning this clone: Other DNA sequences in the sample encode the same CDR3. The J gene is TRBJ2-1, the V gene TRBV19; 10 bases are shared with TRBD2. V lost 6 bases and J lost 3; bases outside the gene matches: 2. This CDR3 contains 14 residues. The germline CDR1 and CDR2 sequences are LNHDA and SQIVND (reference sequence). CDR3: CASSPSGSYNEQFF. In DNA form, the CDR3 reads TGTGCCAGTAGCCCTAGCGGGAGCTACAATGAGCAGTTCTTC.

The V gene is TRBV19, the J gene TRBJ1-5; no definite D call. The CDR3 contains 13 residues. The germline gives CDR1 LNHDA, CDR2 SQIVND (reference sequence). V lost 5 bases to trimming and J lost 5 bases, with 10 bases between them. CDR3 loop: CASSFTIHQPQHF. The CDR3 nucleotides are TGTGCCAGTAGTTTTACGATCCATCAGCCCCAGCATTTT.

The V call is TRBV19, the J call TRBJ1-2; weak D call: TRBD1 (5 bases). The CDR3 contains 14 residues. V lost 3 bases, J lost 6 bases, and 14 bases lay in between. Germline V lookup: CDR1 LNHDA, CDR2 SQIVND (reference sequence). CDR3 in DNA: TGTGCCAGTAGTATGGGCAGGGAGAAGGATGGCTACACCTTC. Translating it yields CASSMGREKDGYTF.

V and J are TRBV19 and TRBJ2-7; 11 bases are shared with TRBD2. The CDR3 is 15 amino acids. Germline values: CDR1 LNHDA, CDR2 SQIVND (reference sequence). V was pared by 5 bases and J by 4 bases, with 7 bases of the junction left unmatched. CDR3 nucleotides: TGTGCCAGTAGTGTTAGACTAGCGGGGCTATACGAGCAGTACTTC. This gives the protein CASSVRLAGLYEQYF.

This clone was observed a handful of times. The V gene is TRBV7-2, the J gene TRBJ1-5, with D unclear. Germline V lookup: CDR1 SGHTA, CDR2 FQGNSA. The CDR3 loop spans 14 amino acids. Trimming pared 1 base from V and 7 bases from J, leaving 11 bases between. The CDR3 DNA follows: TGTGCCAGCAGCTTAGTCGGTGTGGGGCAGCCCCAGCATTTT. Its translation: CASSLVGVGQPQHF. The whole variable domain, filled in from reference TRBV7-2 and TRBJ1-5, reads GAGVSQSPSNKVTEKGKDVELRCDPISGHTALYWYRQSLGQGLEFLIYFQGNSAPDKSGLPSDRFSAERTGGSVSTLTIQRTQQEDSAVYLCASSLVGVGQPQHFGDGTRLSIL.

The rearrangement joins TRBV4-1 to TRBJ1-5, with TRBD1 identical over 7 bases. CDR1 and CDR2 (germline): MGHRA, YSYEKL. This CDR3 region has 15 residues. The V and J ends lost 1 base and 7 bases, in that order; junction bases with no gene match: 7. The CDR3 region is CASSQGRQGGQPQHF. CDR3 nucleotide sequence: TGCGCCAGCAGCCAAGGGAGACAGGGAGGACAGCCCCAGCATTTT.